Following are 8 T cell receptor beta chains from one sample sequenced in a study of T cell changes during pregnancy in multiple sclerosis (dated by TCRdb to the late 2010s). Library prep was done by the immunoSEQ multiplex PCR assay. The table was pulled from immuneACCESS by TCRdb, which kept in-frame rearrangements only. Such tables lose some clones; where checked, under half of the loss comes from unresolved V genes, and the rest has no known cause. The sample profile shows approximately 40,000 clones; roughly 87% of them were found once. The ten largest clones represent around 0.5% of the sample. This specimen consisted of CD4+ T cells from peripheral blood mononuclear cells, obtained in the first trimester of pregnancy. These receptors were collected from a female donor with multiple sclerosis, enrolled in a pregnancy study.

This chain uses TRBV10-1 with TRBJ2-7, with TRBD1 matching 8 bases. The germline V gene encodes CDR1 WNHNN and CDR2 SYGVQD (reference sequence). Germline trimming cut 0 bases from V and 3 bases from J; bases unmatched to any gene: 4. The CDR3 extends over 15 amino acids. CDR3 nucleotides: TGCGCCAGCAGTGAGTCCAGGGGGCAGGTCTACGAGCAGTACTTC. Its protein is CASSESRGQVYEQYF.

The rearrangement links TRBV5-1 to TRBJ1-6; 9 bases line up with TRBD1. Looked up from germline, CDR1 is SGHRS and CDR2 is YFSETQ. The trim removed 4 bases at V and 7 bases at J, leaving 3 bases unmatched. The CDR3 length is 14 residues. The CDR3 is CASSRTGENSPLHF. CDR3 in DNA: TGCGCCAGCAGCCGGACAGGGGAGAATTCACCCCTCCACTTT.

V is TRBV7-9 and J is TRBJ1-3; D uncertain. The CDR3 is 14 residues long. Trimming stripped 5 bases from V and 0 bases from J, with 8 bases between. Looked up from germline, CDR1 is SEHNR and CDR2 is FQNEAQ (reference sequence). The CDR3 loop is CASSVTGSGNTIYF. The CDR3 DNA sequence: TGTGCCAGCAGCGTAACGGGCTCTGGAAACACCATATATTTT.

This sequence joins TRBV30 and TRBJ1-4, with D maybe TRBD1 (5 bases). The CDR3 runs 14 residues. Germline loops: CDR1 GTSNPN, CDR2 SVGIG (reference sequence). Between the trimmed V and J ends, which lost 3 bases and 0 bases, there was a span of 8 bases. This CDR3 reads CAWRRGATNEKLFF. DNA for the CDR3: TGTGCCTGGAGGCGGGGGGCAACTAATGAAAAACTGTTTTTT.

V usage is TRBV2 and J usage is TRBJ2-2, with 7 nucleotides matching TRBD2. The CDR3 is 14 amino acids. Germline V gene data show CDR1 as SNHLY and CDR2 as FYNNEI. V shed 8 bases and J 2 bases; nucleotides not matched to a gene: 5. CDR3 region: CASVGGPNTGELFF. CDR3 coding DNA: TGTGCCAGCGTGGGAGGGCCAAACACCGGGGAGCTGTTTTTT. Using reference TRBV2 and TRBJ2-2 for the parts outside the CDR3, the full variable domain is EPEVTQTPSHQVTQMGQEVILRCVPISNHLYFYWYRQILGQKVEFLVSFYNNEISEKSEIFDDQFSVERPDGSNFTLKIRSTKLEDSAMYFCASVGGPNTGELFFGEGSRLTVL.

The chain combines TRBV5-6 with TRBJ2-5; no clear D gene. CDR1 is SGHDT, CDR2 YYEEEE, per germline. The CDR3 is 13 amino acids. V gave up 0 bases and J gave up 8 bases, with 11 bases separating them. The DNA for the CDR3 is TGTGCCAGCAGCTTGGACTACTACGATACCCAGTACTTC. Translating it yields CASSLDYYDTQYF.

CDR3 in amino acids: CASSQEGLAGRNEQYF. CDR3 DNA sequence: TGTGCCAGCAGCCAAGAAGGGCTAGCGGGACGGAACGAGCAGTACTTC. The chain couples TRBV4-2 to TRBJ2-7; 9 nucleotides match TRBD2. J lost 5 bases, V lost 0 bases, and 8 bases had no gene match. The CDR3 totals 16 residues. The germline gives CDR1 LGHNA, CDR2 YNFKEQ.

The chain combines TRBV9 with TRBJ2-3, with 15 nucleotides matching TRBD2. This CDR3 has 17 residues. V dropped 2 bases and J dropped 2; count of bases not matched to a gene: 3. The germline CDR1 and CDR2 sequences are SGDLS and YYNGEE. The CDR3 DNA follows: TGTGCCAGCAGCGTTGGGACTAGCGGGGGGTCCACAGATACGCAGTATTTT. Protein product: CASSVGTSGGSTDTQYF.